This entry describes one TCR beta chain. Seattle patients were enrolled while actively infected and followed longitudinally. This specimen comes from a study of blood T cell repertoires in COVID-19. At the level of the study: Researchers got acute and convalescent COVID-19 samples from the United States, Italy and Spain. Sample material is recorded as cDNA or gDNA derived from T cells, B-cell-depleted T cells, or PBMCs.

Authors' analysis steps: Counts of nucleated cells, estimated from reference gene primer amplification, were obtained. Only in-frame clones appear in the TCRdb table, and some are missing; sequencing was by immunoSEQ multiplex PCR. V, J and clone size were drawn from that table, and D and trimming were deduced from the DNA. The sample lists 150,000 to 200,000 clones, around four fifths occurring once. CDR3 size: 14 residues. V lost 6 bases, J lost 2 bases, and 5 bases stayed unmatched. CDR1 and CDR2 from the germline V gene are MNHEY and SVGAGI. The specimen was peripheral blood. This TCR was sampled from a man in his sixties with COVID-19, enrolled during active disease. The chain is built from TRBV6-5 and TRBJ1-2; 8 bases are a match to TRBD1. CDR3 region: CASRWTGTNYGYTF. Here the CDR3 DNA reads TGTGCCAGCAGGTGGACAGGGACCAACTATGGCTACACCTTC.